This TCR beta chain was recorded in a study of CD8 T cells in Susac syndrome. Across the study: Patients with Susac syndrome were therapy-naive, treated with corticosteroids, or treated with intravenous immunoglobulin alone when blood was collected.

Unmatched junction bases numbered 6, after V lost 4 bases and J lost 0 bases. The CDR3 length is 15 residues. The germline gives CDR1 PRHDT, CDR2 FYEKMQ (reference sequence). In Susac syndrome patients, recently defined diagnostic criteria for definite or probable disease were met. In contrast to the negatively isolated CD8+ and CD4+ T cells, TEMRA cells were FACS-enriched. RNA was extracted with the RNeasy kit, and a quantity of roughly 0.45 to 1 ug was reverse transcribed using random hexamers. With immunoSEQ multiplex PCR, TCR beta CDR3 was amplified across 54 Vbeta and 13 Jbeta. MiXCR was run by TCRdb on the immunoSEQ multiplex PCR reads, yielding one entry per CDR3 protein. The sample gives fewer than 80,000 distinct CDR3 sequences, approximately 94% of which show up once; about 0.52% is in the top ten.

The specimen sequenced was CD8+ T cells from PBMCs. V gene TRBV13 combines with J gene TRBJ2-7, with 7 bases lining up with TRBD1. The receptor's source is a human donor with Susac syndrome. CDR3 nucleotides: TGTGCCAGCAGCTCGGGACAGTTGAGCTCCTACGAGCAGTACTTC. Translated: CASSSGQLSSYEQYF.